This TCR beta chain appears in the sequencing data of a study of blood T cells in healthy people across ages. This clonotype was seen only a few times. The germline V gene has CDR1 DFQATT and CDR2 SNEGSKA (reference sequence). The CDR3 loop spans 15 amino acids. V was pared by 2 bases and J by 4 bases, with 10 bases of the junction left unmatched. Using a J-beta primer mix together with a sample-barcoded 5' primer, a second PCR was run for roughly 7 to 12 cycles. Each cDNA molecule received a tag from a template-switch adaptor that had 12 random nucleotides. TCRdb ran MiXCR on the 5' RACE reads and lists one entry per CDR3 protein. The profile shows 1,100,000 or so distinct CDR3 sequences, under 45% of them singletons. Each individual donor underwent a draw of about 9.9 milliliters of peripheral blood. Extraction yielded at least 6 micrograms of total RNA per sample.

The rearrangement links TRBV20-1 to TRBJ2-7, with TRBD1 identical over 8 bases. This TCR came from a woman aged 55-75 years in good health. The sequenced material came from blood. The CDR3 reads CSARNTGTGGYEQYF. CDR3 DNA: TGCAGTGCTAGAAATACCGGGACAGGAGGGTACGAGCAGTACTTC.